This T cell receptor beta chain was recorded in a study of early T cells in non-severe SARS-CoV-2 infection. The wider study: Bulk RNA isolated from unsorted whole blood underwent sequencing; chains were not paired.

The CDR3 covers 9 residues. The germline V gene has CDR1 SGHAT and CDR2 FQNNGV. As concerns this clonotype: Its cognate antigen is unknown. At one boundary the junction diverges from the germline segment, which might be a read error.

Unique molecular identifiers (one per individual cDNA molecule) were attached. From the 5' RACE reads, TCRdb called clonotypes with MiXCR, one entry per CDR3 protein. Here the sample spans 75,000 to 80,000 distinct CDR3 sequences, about 10% being singletons. Study conclusions and caveats: Matching against VDJdb likely underestimated virus-specific expansions, favoring anti-spike CD8.

This TCR was recovered from an adult who was a healthcare worker with PCR-confirmed SARS-CoV-2 infection or an uninfected control (not recorded which). The sequencing here drew on whole blood, taken at baseline. The chain combines TRBV11-2 with TRBJ2-2; D ambiguous. The CDR3 here is CASSPNHLF. The CDR3 bases are TGTGCCAGCAGCCCCAACCACCTTTTT.